A single sample gave rise to the 23 T cell receptor beta chains below, sequenced in a study of PD-L1 blockade in urothelial cancer. Specified time point: pretreatment peripheral blood. The method was immunoSEQ multiplex PCR; TCRdb's version includes in-frame clones alone and lacks a portion of them. The sample yields approximately 63,000 clones, approximately 78% seen once. Sample: PBMCs, taken around atezolizumab (anti-PD-L1) treatment. The source is a man aged 65 to 85 with urothelial cancer.

The J gene is TRBJ2-1, the V gene TRBV6-6, with 9 bases matching TRBD2. CDR3 length: 16 residues. The germline gives CDR1 MNHNY, CDR2 SVGAGI (reference sequence). Unmatched junction bases numbered 10, after V lost 8 bases and J lost 2 bases. The DNA for the CDR3 is TGTGCCAGCGGCCTAGGTCGGACTAGCGCCTACAATGAGCAGTTCTTC. This codes for CASGLGRTSAYNEQFF.

The chain has TRBV5-8 and TRBJ1-5, with unresolved D. V lost 1 base to trimming and J lost 4 bases, with 9 bases between them. The CDR3 loop spans 14 amino acids. Per germline, CDR1 SGHTS and CDR2 YDEGEE. The CDR3 region is CASSLRGRNQPQHF. The CDR3 DNA is TGTGCCAGCAGCTTGCGGGGTCGGAATCAGCCCCAGCATTTT.

V usage is TRBV19 and J usage is TRBJ2-1; 7 nucleotides line up with TRBD1. Per germline, CDR1 LNHDA and CDR2 SQIVND (reference sequence). After removal of 0 bases from V and 12 bases from J, the junction contained 2 bases not matched to a gene. The CDR3 covers 12 residues. CDR3 sequence reads: CASSIDRGTQFF. In DNA, the CDR3 is TGTGCCAGTAGTATAGACAGGGGGACGCAGTTCTTC.

The chain combines TRBV7-2 with TRBJ2-1, with 13 bases identical to TRBD2. This CDR3 contains 15 residues. CDR1 and CDR2 (germline): SGHTA, FQGNSA. Trimming took 6 bases from V and 7 from J; bases not matched to a gene: 6. The CDR3 sequence is CASRRTSGRENEQFF. CDR3 bases: TGTGCCAGCAGGAGGACTAGCGGGAGAGAGAATGAGCAGTTCTTC.

The chain joins TRBV4-1 to TRBJ1-2; D is unclear. Germline values: CDR1 MGHRA, CDR2 YSYEKL. The length of the CDR3 is 18 residues. The germline V and J ends were trimmed by 0 bases and 4 bases, with 21 bases remaining between them. This CDR3 reads CASSQDMRVKAGGYGYTF. CDR3 sequence (DNA): TGCGCCAGCAGCCAAGATATGAGGGTAAAAGCCGGAGGCTATGGCTACACCTTC.

The chain uses TRBV29-1 and TRBJ1-1, with D perhaps matching TRBD1 (6 bases). V gave up 8 bases and J gave up 8 bases, with 18 bases separating them. Looked up from germline, CDR1 is SQVTM and CDR2 is ANQGSEA. The CDR3 length is 12 residues. The CDR3, as DNA: TGCAGCCCAGGCCAACTTACAGGGGAAGCTTTCTTT. Its protein product is CSPGQLTGEAFF.

The V and J genes are TRBV28 and TRBJ2-3; D uncertain. The CDR3 length is 16 residues. Trimming pared 2 bases from V and 7 bases from J, leaving 19 bases between. In germline, CDR1 is MDHEN, CDR2 SYDVKM. The CDR3 nucleotides are TGTGCCAGCAGTTTAGCTACAGCTGTTAACAAGAATACGCAGTATTTT. This gives the protein CASSLATAVNKNTQYF.

The chain couples TRBV28 to TRBJ2-7; D is uncertain. This CDR3 has 12 residues. V was cut by 4 bases and J by 4 bases, with 8 bases left in between. CDR1 is MDHEN and CDR2 is SYDVKM in the germline V gene. As DNA, the CDR3 is TGTGCCAGCAGTTCCTTTTCTTACGAGCAGTACTTC. Its translation is CASSSFSYEQYF.

The chain is built from TRBV13 and TRBJ2-1; possible D gene TRBD2, 6 bases. Trimming removed 6 bases from V and 10 bases from J, with 13 bases in between. The CDR3 sequence is 12 residues long. The germline V gene encodes CDR1 PRHDT and CDR2 FYEKMQ (reference sequence). This CDR3 reads CASSQERVEQFF. CDR3 nucleotide sequence: TGTGCCAGCAGTCAAGAGCGGGTAGAGCAGTTCTTC.

The rearrangement uses TRBV2 and TRBJ1-2; 10 nucleotides line up with TRBD1. CDR1 is SNHLY, CDR2 FYNNEI, per germline. The CDR3 is 17 amino acids. V was clipped by 6 bases and J by 1 base; unmatched bases: 11. The CDR3 reads CASRAGQGGFNNYGYTF. The CDR3, as DNA: TGTGCCAGCAGAGCCGGACAGGGGGGCTTTAATAACTATGGCTACACCTTC.

The CDR3 reads CASSLERAGAEKLFF. CDR3 in DNA: TGTGCCAGCAGCTTAGAAAGGGCAGGGGCGGAAAAACTGTTTTTT. The chain links TRBV7-9 to TRBJ1-4; TRBD1 might be the D (6 bases). The germline V gene has CDR1 SEHNR and CDR2 FQNEAQ (reference sequence). The CDR3 runs to 15 residues. V was pared by 1 base and J by 8 bases, with 14 bases between.

The genes are TRBV4-3 and TRBJ1-2; 7 bases are shared with TRBD1. The trim removed 4 bases at V and 3 bases at J, leaving 5 bases unmatched. The CDR3 loop spans 14 amino acids. Germline CDR1 and CDR2: LGHNA and YSLEER. The CDR3 nucleotides read TGCGCCAGCAGCCCTGGACAGGACTACTATGGCTACACCTTC. Amino acids: CASSPGQDYYGYTF.

This chain joins TRBV11-3 and TRBJ2-7, with 8 positions matching TRBD1. The V gene's germline CDR1 is SGHNT and CDR2 YENEEA. V trimming: 5 bases; J trimming: 1 base; junction bases outside the gene matches: 4. The CDR3 contains 14 residues. The CDR3: CASSGDRRSYEQYF. The CDR3 DNA sequence: TGTGCCAGCAGCGGGGACAGGAGGTCCTACGAGCAGTACTTC. The full variable domain, rest sourced from reference TRBV11-3 and TRBJ2-7, is EAGVVQSPRYKIIEKKQPVAFWCNPISGHNTLYWYLQNLGQGPELLIRYENEEAVDDSQLPKDRFSAERLKGVDSTLKIQPAELGDSAVYLCASSGDRRSYEQYFGPGTRLTVT.

The chain carries TRBV6-4 and TRBJ1-1; TRBD1 matches at 11 bases. The CDR3 extends over 15 amino acids. Germline V gene sequence: CDR1 MRHNA, CDR2 SNTAGT. V lost 5 bases to trimming and J lost 0 bases; unmatched junction nucleotides: 2. CDR3 nucleotides: TGTGCCAGCAGTAGGACAGGGGGCTTGAACACTGAAGCTTTCTTT. The encoded protein is CASSRTGGLNTEAFF.

V is TRBV6-5 and J is TRBJ1-1, with D tentatively TRBD1 (6 bases). V lost 6 bases, J lost 1 base, and 9 bases lay in between. The CDR3 loop spans 13 amino acids. Germline V gives CDR1 MNHEY, CDR2 SVGAGI. CDR3 region: CASRRGANTEAFF. Written as DNA, the CDR3 is TGTGCCAGCAGACGGGGGGCGAACACTGAAGCTTTCTTT.

This chain connects TRBV27 to TRBJ1-2; weak D call: TRBD1 (5 bases). CDR1 is MNHEY, CDR2 SMNVEV, per germline (reference sequence). Trimming removed 6 bases at V and 6 bases at J, with 17 bases between. The CDR3 extends over 14 amino acids. As DNA, the CDR3 is TGTGCCAGCAGATTCCTCGGCGGGGGAGATGGCTACACCTTC. Its translation: CASRFLGGGDGYTF.

V and J are TRBV7-6 and TRBJ1-5, with 8 bases identical to TRBD1. The CDR3 contains 13 residues. V lost 8 bases to trimming and J lost 1 base; unmatched junction nucleotides: 1. Germline CDR1 is SGHVS and CDR2 is FNYEAQ. In nucleotides, the CDR3 is TGTGCCAGCGGACAGGGAAGCAATCAGCCCCAGCATTTT. It codes for CASGQGSNQPQHF.

This chain uses TRBV5-6 with TRBJ1-1; 9 positions agree with TRBD1. This CDR3 has 15 amino acids. Trimming at V came to 4 bases and at J to 2 bases, leaving 6 bases not matched to a gene. Germline loops: CDR1 SGHDT, CDR2 YYEEEE. The DNA of the CDR3 is TGTGCCAGCAGCGATTGGGGACAGGGTAACACTGAAGCTTTCTTT. This gives the protein CASSDWGQGNTEAFF.

The chain is built from TRBV9 and TRBJ2-7; 7 positions agree with TRBD2. The CDR3 extends over 15 amino acids. Germline CDR1 is SGDLS and CDR2 is YYNGEE. Unmatched junction bases numbered 8, after V lost 5 bases and J lost 0 bases. The CDR3, as DNA: TGTGCCAGCAGTCCAAGCGGGACTGCCTCCTACGAGCAGTACTTC. Protein product: CASSPSGTASYEQYF.

The chain uses TRBV2 and TRBJ2-3; 8 bases line up with TRBD1. From germline, CDR1 is SNHLY and CDR2 FYNNEI. Losses at the gene ends were 6 bases for V and 2 bases for J; bases not matched to a gene: 4. This CDR3 contains 14 residues. The chain's CDR3 is CASRQGANTDTQYF. CDR3 in DNA: TGTGCCAGCAGGCAGGGGGCCAACACAGATACGCAGTATTTT. Filled out from reference TRBV2 and TRBJ2-3, the complete variable domain reads EPEVTQTPSHQVTQMGQEVILRCVPISNHLYFYWYRQILGQKVEFLVSFYNNEISEKSEIFDDQFSVERPDGSNFTLKIRSTKLEDSAMYFCASRQGANTDTQYFGPGTRLTVL.

V is TRBV14 and J is TRBJ2-7; 7 nucleotides align to TRBD1. Germline V gene data show CDR1 as SGHDN and CDR2 as FVKESK. Unmatched junction bases numbered 9, after V lost 4 bases and J lost 3 bases. The CDR3 runs to 15 residues. The CDR3 DNA follows: TGTGCCAGCAGCCTTCGTCCGGGACAGAGCTACGAGCAGTACTTC. Its protein product is CASSLRPGQSYEQYF.

This clone has a handful of counts. The chain joins TRBV7-9 to TRBJ2-1, with D tentatively TRBD2 (7 bases). Germline assignment: CDR1 SEHNR and CDR2 FQNEAQ (reference sequence). Trimming pared 3 bases from V and 7 bases from J, leaving 16 bases between. The CDR3 totals 15 residues. The chain's CDR3 is CASSFRGGLGNEQFF. The CDR3 DNA reads as TGTGCCAGCAGCTTCCGCGGGGGCTTGGGGAATGAGCAGTTCTTC.

In nucleotides, the CDR3 is TGTGCCAGTAGCTCAGACAGGGGAAGCACCTACGAGCAGTACTTC. It is translated as CASSSDRGSTYEQYF. The chain joins TRBV19 to TRBJ2-7; TRBD1 matches 8 bases. The length of the CDR3 is 15 residues. CDR1 is LNHDA and CDR2 is SQIVND in the germline V gene (reference sequence). The ends lost 6 bases at V and 2 bases at J; junction bases unmatched: 9.